This T cell receptor (beta chain) was observed in a study of cytomegalovirus exposure and HLA in healthy donors listed by TCRdb under 2017. With regard to the full study: An earlier analysis of approximately 600 of the donors reported about 250 Gb of sequence data and 117 million unique TCR beta sequences from 150 million to 200 million T cells. A later analysis re-analyzed previously published TCR beta repertoires from several hundred donors and added high-resolution HLA genotyping to study TCR occurrence patterns. The study was designed to test whether signatures of past pathogen exposure could be identified by cataloging public T cell receptors. A separate validation cohort of approximately 130 different subjects was used in addition to the roughly 700-subject first cohort. Typing coverage varied by locus: about 620-640 donors for A, B, C, DRB1 and DQB1; more than 500 for DQA1; approximately 570 for DPA1; more than 450 for DPB1. Of the 300 to 400 genotyped donors, roughly 80% fell in the genetic ancestry cluster associated with self-reported Caucasian donors. A later genetic analysis used genome-wide SNP genotypes for about 55% of the 666 donors, treating that subset as a discovery cohort. The study profiled the T cell repertoires of approximately 700 subjects by immunosequencing and related them to cytomegalovirus serostatus. HLA typing covered class I and class II loci at four-digit resolution. Across around 400 genotyped donors of the cohort, an average of about 240,000 unique TCR beta nucleotide sequences per donor were sequenced, and about a sixth of those sequences were non-productive. Five DR-DQ haplotypes were handled as single units for association and clustering, since linkage in the cohort was strong. An early release covering about 600 HLA-typed donors comprised 300 to 350 gigabases of sequencing data and 85 million or so unique TCR sequences. In an earlier analysis of a few hundred of the donors, high-throughput TCR beta sequencing was used to judge whether each TCR beta V gene segment behaved as functional or pseudogenic. Donor age, sex, ethnicity and CMV serostatus were collected together with the repertoire data. Every repertoire in the discovery cohort had been generated on one and the same sequencing platform. Rather than using new phenotypic data, the later analysis identified candidate immune exposures from TCR beta sequences and from how often those sequences occurred across donors. High-throughput TCR immunosequencing, statistical association of individual TCRs with disease status, and machine learning were combined to predict cytomegalovirus infection status. The paper's findings and limits, for the study overall: In a later analysis, most CMV-associated TCR beta chains were found to appear HLA-restricted, with HLA associations seemingly driven largely by CMV exposure. The authors suggested that the approach could potentially be generalized to other disease states and immunological phenotypes. According to a later analysis, parvovirus B19, influenza, CMV and Epstein-Barr virus appeared linked to several top co-occurrence clusters. Broadly in line with IMGT annotations, most TCR beta V segments showed up in productive rearrangements about 90% or about 30% of the time in an earlier analysis of approximately 600 of the donors. Cytomegalovirus status was reported to be diagnosed by the classifier with high specificity and sensitivity in both the original and validation cohorts. In a later genetic analysis, fewer N-insertions in productive TCRs were reported among donors in an Asian-associated ancestry cluster than the roughly 640-donor mean. An association between a missense DCLRE1C variant and V-gene and J-gene trimming of TCR beta chains was found in a later genetic analysis and replicated in an independent cohort. At a false discovery rate of 0.05, a later analysis linked about 16,000 TCR beta sequences to specific HLA alleles. The cohort was sequenced for TCR beta chains only, and without alpha or paired-chain data the features that could be detected were limited. A further reported finding was that TCR beta sequences accurately predicted the HLA-A and HLA-B alleles for most subjects in the first cohort. When HLA alleles, especially DR and DQ, strongly co-occurred, TCR associations were difficult to assign to individual alleles. Three of the identified cytomegalovirus-associated TCR beta chains were confirmed in vitro to be specific for cytomegalovirus antigens. The only immune exposure information available for the cohort was CMV serostatus. Roughly uniform sequencing depth across donors was assumed in presence/absence analyses, although this assumption may not hold. Linkage disequilibrium might explain the correlated functional status among segregating V segments, but an unknown experimental factor could not be ruled out. A later analysis found that HLA-associated TCR beta chains were more clonally expanded and had lower generation probabilities than equally common non-associated chains. Because HLA typing was missing for some donors at each locus, association tests included only the typed subset. In a later analysis, TCR association rates were found to vary across HLA loci, with the most associated TCRs seen for DRB1 alleles and the fewest for HLA-C alleles. Because counts were too low, seventeen rarely observed V segments, including chromosome 9 orphons, were left out of the earlier analysis of 500 to 650 of the donors. Across donors, most TCR sequences were observed very rarely, whereas some public TCRs were present in many individuals. The sequencing pipeline was judged likely to have produced a cluster of highly shared sequence variants as a technical artifact. In the study, 150 to 200 TCR beta chains were listed as associated with cytomegalovirus.

Library creation used the immunoSEQ multiplex PCR assay. The multiplex PCR relied on a mix of 60 forward primers for TCR Vbeta segments and 13 reverse primers for TCR Jbeta segments. The CDR3 region of rearranged TCR beta genes was amplified from genomic DNA by a multiplex PCR assay. The amplified TCR beta libraries were sequenced on the Illumina HiSeq System as 87-base-pair reads. Regarding the original processing steps: A later analysis counted about 76 million unique TCR beta chains across the approximately 700 repertoires, and some 12 million of these chains were shared by at least two donors. Raw reads were error-corrected and collapsed into unique sequences with a nearest-neighbor algorithm that merged closely related sequences to remove PCR and sequencing errors. Alignment of CDR3 sequences to IMGT reference sequences was used to assign V, D and J gene segments. For a sequence to be retained, a match of at least six nucleotides to both a V gene segment and a J gene segment was required. A rearrangement was called productive if the CDR3 had no stop codons and remained in frame with V and J, and every other rearrangement was called non-productive. Following IMGT convention, CDR3 was defined as the stretch from the second conserved V-encoded cysteine to the conserved J-encoded phenylalanine. Sequences without an unambiguous match to a single V gene segment were excluded from the earlier analysis of over 500 of the donors. In an earlier analysis of 450 to 700 of the donors, V segments were called functional above 56.7% productive rearrangements and were called segregating when the between-donor standard deviation exceeded 5%. A statistical classification framework was developed to diagnose cytomegalovirus status using the catalog of TCR beta chain sequences. A later analysis assigned V and J genes by comparing TCR nucleotide sequences with IMGT/GENE-DB human TR gene sequences. Using the TCRdist pipeline, a later analysis assigned CDR3 sequences along with most-parsimonious VDJ recombination scenarios. A later analysis defined each TCR beta chain by its CDR3 amino acid sequence plus V-gene family, and excluded reads lacking a unique V-gene family. A later analysis removed 592 highly shared, low-generation-probability nucleotide sequences to deal with suspected cross-contamination and a sequencing artifact. For each public chain, a later analysis derived a clonal expansion index from normalized ranks of inferred template counts within each repertoire. Generation probabilities in a later analysis came from a VDJ recombination model fitted to out-of-frame rearrangements, and those results were checked against IGoR. In a later analysis, TCR-TCR, TCR-HLA and TCR-CMV co-occurrence was scored with hypergeometric tests, and a repertoire-size bias correction was applied to TCR pairs. To estimate false discovery rates, a later analysis permuted the HLA or CMV assignments 20 times. A later analysis grouped co-occurring TCRs with DBSCAN, adding TCRdist sequence similarity when clustering within HLA-allele-positive subsets. Co-occurrence clustering excluded repertoires with fewer than 30,000 or more than 120,000 public chains, plus five with anomalous nucleotide sharing. TCRdb mirrors the immuneACCESS table, restricted to in-frame sequences. Some clones are absent from its copies; in checked studies, under half trace to an unresolved V gene, and the reason for the others is unknown. V and J calls and clone size are those listed in that table; D and trimming were worked out from the DNA. In all, the sample holds 150,000 to 250,000 clones, and 70% to 80% of those were seen once. The ten largest clones take up approximately 2% of the sample.

Turning to this clone: Its binding antigen is unknown. The sample holds no much larger clone one base away, and base qualities are not on file.

The cohort was made up of 650 to 700 healthy bone marrow donors. Cohort members were all nominally healthy when sampled, although unrecorded immune exposures were likely present. The donor tested CMV seronegative, placing the donor among the 350 or so seronegative members of the cohort. A peripheral blood sample was collected from each donor, and TCR beta sequencing was performed on peripheral blood mononuclear cells. The Qiagen DNeasy Blood Extraction Kit was used to extract genomic DNA from the blood cell samples. Specimen: PBMCs. This TCR came from a man aged 25-40 years in good health and CMV-seronegative.

The nucleotide sequence reads as follows: TGTGCCTGGAGGGGCACTAGCGGGGCCAGCTACGAGCAGTACTTC. This encodes CAWRGTSGASYEQYF. The rearrangement joined TRBV30 to TRBJ2-7, and 10 junctional nucleotides match TRBD2. Via the germline V gene (reference sequence), CDR1 is GTSNPN and CDR2 SVGIG. The CDR3 holds 15 amino acids from the cysteine to the phenylalanine. This entry keeps only the CDR3 DNA: 45 bases, framed from base 1. For this chain, trimming is 3 bases at the V end and 3 bases at the J end, and the number of junction bases without a gene match is 8. Reference TRBV30 and TRBJ2-7 proteins supply the regions before and after the CDR3; the full variable domain is: SQTIHQWPATLVQPVGSPLSLECTVEGTSNPNLYWYRQAAGRGLQLLFYSVGIGQISSEVPQNLSASRPQDRQFILSSKKLLLSDSGFYLCAWRGTSGASYEQYFGPGTRLTVT.